This T cell receptor beta chain was identified in a study of blood T cell repertoires in COVID-19. The protocol was immunoSEQ multiplex PCR, while the TCRdb copy is restricted to in-frame clones and leaves out a portion. Of some 350,000 clones listed, around 92% are singletons. Germline lookup yields CDR1 LGHDT and CDR2 YNNKEL (reference sequence). The germline V and J ends were trimmed by 1 base and 8 bases, with 20 bases remaining between them. This CDR3 comprises 16 residues. This clonotype originated in a woman aged 30 to 39 with COVID-19, enrolled during active disease. The sample taken for sequencing was peripheral blood. The chain has TRBV3-1 (or the pseudogene TRBV3-2) and TRBJ1-2; no definite D call. CDR3 bases: TGTGCCAGCAGCCAAGTTTCGTCTAGCGGCGCTGGGGGCTACACCTTC. Protein sequence: CASSQVSSSGAGGYTF.